Detailed here is one T cell receptor beta chain. Its antigen is not known. The whole isolated RNA underwent reverse transcription, so sequencing captured expressed TCRB transcripts. Method: immunoSEQ multiplex PCR; TCRdb's copy keeps in-frame clones and lacks some. Of about 330,000 clones listed, about 11% are singletons. The CDR3 totals 16 residues. The J segment lost 3 bases and the V segment lost 3 bases, leaving 2 bases of the junction unmatched. The germline CDR1 and CDR2 sequences are LGHNA and YSLEER. This specimen belongs to a study of beta chain features in type 1 diabetes. Study in general: Patients and healthy donors were similar in age, gender and cell yields.

General observations from the study: Insertion counts at VDJ junctions were lower in type 1 diabetes patients, who also showed more deletions there. It was among patients, rather than healthy donors, that naive, central memory and Treg TCRB repertoires appeared more similar.

Sequencing input: naive CD4+ T cells from blood. The origin of this receptor is a woman under 40 in good health. V usage is TRBV4-3 and J usage is TRBJ2-3; 14 nucleotides match TRBD2. CDR3 in DNA: TGCGCCAGCAGCCAGGGGACTAGCGGGAGTACAGATACGCAGTATTTT. Translating it yields CASSQGTSGSTDTQYF.